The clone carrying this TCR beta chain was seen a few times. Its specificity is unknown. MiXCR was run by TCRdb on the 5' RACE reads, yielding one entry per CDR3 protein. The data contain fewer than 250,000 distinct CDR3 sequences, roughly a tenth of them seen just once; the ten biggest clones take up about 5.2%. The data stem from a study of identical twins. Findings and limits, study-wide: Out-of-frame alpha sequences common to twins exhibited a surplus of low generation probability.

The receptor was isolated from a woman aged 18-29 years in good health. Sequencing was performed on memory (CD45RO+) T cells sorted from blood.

The CDR3 region has the DNA TGTGCCAGCAGCTCCCGGACTAGCCAGGGAGAGACCCAGTACTTC. Translated: CASSSRTSQGETQYF. V is TRBV7-8 and J is TRBJ2-5; TRBD2 matches 8 bases. J gave up 4 bases and V 4 bases, and 8 bases lay outside the gene matches. The CDR3 has 15 amino acids. Germline V lookup: CDR1 SGHVS, CDR2 FQNEAQ.